This T cell receptor beta chain was recovered during a study of identical twins. Study observations and caveats: Sequences that were beta out-of-frame showed weaker excess twin sharing. Out-of-frame alpha sequences common to twins were enriched for low generation probability. The abundant beta clonotypes from cord blood had fewer insertions, and memory repertoires had none of this.

A template switching step contributed a universal primer site, while unique molecular identifiers were present in the cDNA. TCRdb ran MiXCR on the 5' RACE reads and lists one entry per CDR3 protein. The sample has around 550,000 distinct CDR3 sequences, over 12% seen once. A note on this clonotype: Antigen specificity is unknown.

The germline gives CDR1 SGHTA, CDR2 FQGNSA. Trimming took off 5 bases at V and 0 bases at J, with 8 bases between the two ends. The CDR3 sequence is 14 residues long. These sequences were also reported in another study, on yellow fever vaccine responses in identical twins.

The TCR originated in a woman younger than 35 in good health. The J gene is TRBJ2-4, the V gene TRBV7-2; D gene ambiguous. Sequences were obtained from CD4+ T cells sorted from blood. The CDR3 loop is CASSPVIAKNIQYF. As DNA, the CDR3 is TGTGCCAGCAGCCCGGTCATAGCCAAAAACATTCAGTACTTC.